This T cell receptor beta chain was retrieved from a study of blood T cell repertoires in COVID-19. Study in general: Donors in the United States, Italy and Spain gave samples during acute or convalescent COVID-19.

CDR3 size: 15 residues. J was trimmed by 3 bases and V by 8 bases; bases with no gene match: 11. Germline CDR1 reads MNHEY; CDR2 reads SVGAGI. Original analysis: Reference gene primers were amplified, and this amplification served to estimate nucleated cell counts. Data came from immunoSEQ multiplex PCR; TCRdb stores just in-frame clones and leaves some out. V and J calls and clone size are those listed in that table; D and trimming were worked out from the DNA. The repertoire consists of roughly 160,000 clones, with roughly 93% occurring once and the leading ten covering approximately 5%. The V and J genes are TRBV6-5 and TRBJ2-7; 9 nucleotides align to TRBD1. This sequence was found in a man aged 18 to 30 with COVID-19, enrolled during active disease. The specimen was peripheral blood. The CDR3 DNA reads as TGTGCCAGCGTGCGCGCTCCGGGACAGGGCTACGAGCAGTACTTC. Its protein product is CASVRAPGQGYEQYF.